This paragraph covers one T cell receptor beta chain sequence. This table comes from immunoSEQ multiplex PCR, and its TCRdb copy is limited to in-frame clones, with some not included. The table includes about 280,000 clones, 70% to 90% detected once. The treatment is: about 20 received Ad26.COV2.S at low or high dose, single or two shots; a few received placebo; per-sample allocation not given. Sampling occurred on day 63 after the first vaccine or placebo injection. The sample belongs to a study of Ad26.COV2.S vaccination and SARS-CoV-2 variants. Background on the study: Dosing was one shot or two shots 56 days apart.

V was shortened by 4 bases and J by 2 bases, with 9 bases between the two germline ends. CDR3 length equals 14 residues. Per the germline V gene, CDR1 is KGHSH and CDR2 is LQKENI. The gene calls are TRBV18 and TRBJ2-4, with D maybe TRBD1 (5 bases). The specimen was peripheral blood, collected in a trial of Ad26.COV2.S vaccine versus placebo. This TCR derives from a person aged 18-60 years who received the Ad26.COV2.S COVID-19 vaccine or a placebo. The CDR3 loop is CASSLDRPKNIQYF. As DNA, the CDR3 is TGTGCCAGCTCACTAGACAGACCCAAAAACATTCAGTACTTC. Full variable domain (remainder filled in from reference TRBV18 and TRBJ2-4): NAGVMQNPRHLVRRRGQEARLRCSPMKGHSHVYWYRQLPEEGLKFMVYLQKENIIDESGMPKERFSAEFPKEGPSILRIQQVVRGDSAAYFCASSLDRPKNIQYFGAGTRLSVL.